A selection of T cell receptor beta chains follows, all from one sample in a study of memory CD4+ T cells and cytomegalovirus serostatus. Generated by immunoSEQ multiplex PCR, the TCRdb table keeps only in-frame clones and is missing some. The data contain roughly 76,000 clones, 78% of them singletons. The sequenced sample consisted of memory CD4+ T cells from blood. These receptors all stem from an adult in good health and CMV-seropositive. CDR3s include the opening cysteine and the closing phenylalanine or tryptophan. The order of the fields is D gene, J gene, V gene, clone size, CDR3 DNA, CDR3 protein. A D gene is named only where the DNA matches it firmly. Clone size is given for some rows only: seen once, a few or many times, or a class if the clone is expanded.

D: .; J: TRBJ1-2; V: TRBV29-1; size: .; DNA: TGCAGCGTCGAAAAAATTGAAGCGGGCGGCTACACCTTC; CDR3: CSVEKIEAGGYTF
D: .; J: TRBJ2-1; V: TRBV7-9; size: few; DNA: TGTGCCAGCAGCTTAAAACCCATCGGCCAAAGCTCCTACAATGAGCAGTTCTTC; CDR3: CASSLKPIGQSSYNEQFF
D: TRBD1; J: TRBJ1-5; V: TRBV6-6; size: .; DNA: TGTGCCAGCAGCTTGGACAGGGGTACGCCCCAGCATTTT; CDR3: CASSLDRGTPQHF
D: .; J: TRBJ2-5; V: TRBV11-3; size: .; DNA: TGTGCCAGCAGATCGCCTAGGCAAGAGACCCAGTACTTC; CDR3: CASRSPRQETQYF
D: .; J: TRBJ2-1; V: TRBV29-1; size: once; DNA: TGCAGCGTTGAATTATGGGGGGTAGGTGAGCAGTTCTTC; CDR3: CSVELWGVGEQFF
D: .; J: TRBJ1-4; V: TRBV5-6; size: .; DNA: TGTGCCAGCAGCTTGCGGGGAAGTTGGACTAATGAAAAACTGTTTTTT; CDR3: CASSLRGSWTNEKLFF
D: .; J: TRBJ2-3; V: TRBV5-1; size: .; DNA: TGCGCCAGCAGCTTGGATGGCGGGAAAACAGATACGCAGTATTTT; CDR3: CASSLDGGKTDTQYF
D: .; J: TRBJ2-3; V: TRBV15; size: .; DNA: TGTGCCACCAGCAGAGGACGAACAGATACGCAGTATTTT; CDR3: CATSRGRTDTQYF
D: .; J: TRBJ1-1; V: TRBV6-6; size: .; DNA: TGTGCCAGCAGGGAAAAAACGGGGGCTGAAGCTTTCTTT; CDR3: CASREKTGAEAFF
D: .; J: TRBJ1-1; V: TRBV5-1; size: .; DNA: TGCGCCAGCTCGGCGGTGGGGGGAGACACTGAAGCTTTCTTT; CDR3: CASSAVGGDTEAFF
D: TRBD1; J: TRBJ2-1; V: TRBV10-3; size: .; DNA: TGTGCCATCAGTGAAGGGACAGGGAAGGGGGGATCCTACAATGAGCAGTTCTTC; CDR3: CAISEGTGKGGSYNEQFF
D: .; J: TRBJ2-5; V: TRBV11-3; size: medium-sized; DNA: TGTGCCAGCAGCAAGGTATCGCAGCAGGAGACCCAGTACTTC; CDR3: CASSKVSQQETQYF
D: .; J: TRBJ1-2; V: TRBV9; size: .; DNA: TGTGCCAGCAGCGTAGCCTCGTGGGAGGGGGGCTACACCTTC; CDR3: CASSVASWEGGYTF
D: .; J: TRBJ1-1; V: TRBV7-9; size: .; DNA: TGTGCCAGCAGCCCCCCGCGCCGCTTCGGCACTGAAGCTTTCTTT; CDR3: CASSPPRRFGTEAFF
D: TRBD1; J: TRBJ2-7; V: TRBV5-1; size: .; DNA: TGCGCCAGCAGGGAGCCCTCCTGGGGGACAGGGGCCTACGAGCAGTACTTC; CDR3: CASREPSWGTGAYEQYF
D: .; J: TRBJ1-1; V: TRBV7-2; size: .; DNA: TGTGCCAGCAGCTTGATCCGGGACCCGAGGACTGAAGCTTTCTTT; CDR3: CASSLIRDPRTEAFF
D: TRBD1; J: TRBJ2-5; V: TRBV4-1; size: .; DNA: TGCGCCAGCAGCCACCGATTCCGGGACAGGGGTGAGAAAGAGACCCAGTACTTC; CDR3: CASSHRFRDRGEKETQYF
D: .; J: TRBJ2-1; V: TRBV14; size: .; DNA: TGTGCCAGCAGCCAAGATCGGAGTGCAGCGCCCGAGCAGTTCTTC; CDR3: CASSQDRSAAPEQFF
D: .; J: TRBJ1-1; V: TRBV15; size: .; DNA: TGTGCCACCAGCAGAGAGCCGAACACTGAAGCTTTCTTT; CDR3: CATSREPNTEAFF
D: .; J: TRBJ1-5; V: TRBV25-1; size: once; DNA: TGTGCCAGCAGTGGGCCAAATAGCAATCAGCCCCAGCATTTT; CDR3: CASSGPNSNQPQHF
D: TRBD1; J: TRBJ1-2; V: TRBV10-3; size: .; DNA: TGTGCCACAGGGGGCCGGAACTATGGCTACACCTTC; CDR3: CATGGRNYGYTF
D: .; J: TRBJ2-3; V: TRBV12-5; size: .; DNA: TGTGCTAGTGGTTTGATGGGAGATACGCAGTATTTT; CDR3: CASGLMGDTQYF
D: .; J: TRBJ1-6; V: TRBV19; size: .; DNA: TGTGCCAGTAGTAACCCGGGACTCCTTTATAATTCACCCCTCCACTTT; CDR3: CASSNPGLLYNSPLHF
D: .; J: TRBJ1-1; V: TRBV10-3; size: .; DNA: TGTGCCATCTCGATAGGGGCCCTCACTGAAGCTTTCTTT; CDR3: CAISIGALTEAFF
D: .; J: TRBJ1-6; V: TRBV4-2; size: .; DNA: TGTGCCAGCAGCCAAGAAATTAGCTCCTATAATTCACCCCTCCACTTT; CDR3: CASSQEISSYNSPLHF
D: .; J: TRBJ2-7; V: TRBV5-4; size: .; DNA: TGTGCCAGCAGCTCTCAATATGCCGAGAGTGAATACACCTACGAGCAGTACTTC; CDR3: CASSSQYAESEYTYEQYF
D: .; J: TRBJ1-5; V: TRBV7-9; size: .; DNA: TGTGCCAGCAGCTTAATGGATCAGCCCCAGCATTTT; CDR3: CASSLMDQPQHF
D: .; J: TRBJ2-5; V: TRBV14; size: .; DNA: TGTGCCAGCAGCCAAGAGATTAGGGGCTTTTCGGAGACCCAGTACTTC; CDR3: CASSQEIRGFSETQYF
D: TRBD2; J: TRBJ2-5; V: TRBV10-3; size: .; DNA: TGTGCCATCAGGGGACTACGAGAGACCCAGTACTTC; CDR3: CAIRGLRETQYF
D: TRBD2; J: TRBJ2-1; V: TRBV28; size: .; DNA: TGTGCCAGCAGCCCTAGCGGGAGCCCCTACAATGAGCAGTTCTTC; CDR3: CASSPSGSPYNEQFF
D: .; J: TRBJ2-7; V: TRBV20-1; size: .; DNA: TGCAGTGCCTTTCGGGACCGCGTAACGTTC; CDR3: CSAFRDRVTF
D: .; J: TRBJ1-1; V: TRBV11-2; size: .; DNA: TGTGCCAGCAGCTTAGAACCAGGGTTGGACACTGAAGCTTTCTTT; CDR3: CASSLEPGLDTEAFF
D: TRBD1; J: TRBJ1-2; V: TRBV10-3; size: .; DNA: TGTGCCATCAGTACCGACAGGGGAGGTGGCTACACCTTC; CDR3: CAISTDRGGGYTF
D: .; J: TRBJ2-4; V: TRBV27; size: .; DNA: TGTGCCAGCAGGCTTAGTGGGTTAGCCAAAAACATTCAGTACTTC; CDR3: CASRLSGLAKNIQYF
D: TRBD2; J: TRBJ2-5; V: TRBV11-1; size: .; DNA: TGTGCCAGCTCCGGGACTAGCGGGGTTCAAGAGACCCAGTACTTC; CDR3: CASSGTSGVQETQYF
D: .; J: TRBJ1-3; V: TRBV27; size: once; DNA: TGTGCCAGCAGTTTCACAGGGTCTGGAAACACCATATATTTT; CDR3: CASSFTGSGNTIYF
D: .; J: TRBJ2-1; V: TRBV4-2; size: few; DNA: TGTGCCAGCAGCCAAGTAGGGGCCGTGGGTGAGCAGTTCTTC; CDR3: CASSQVGAVGEQFF
D: TRBD2; J: TRBJ2-2; V: TRBV29-1; size: .; DNA: TGCAGCGCAGCGGGACTAGCGGAGACGAACACCGGGGAGCTGTTTTTT; CDR3: CSAAGLAETNTGELFF
D: .; J: TRBJ1-2; V: TRBV19; size: .; DNA: TGTGCCAGTAGTAGCCCGACCGCAGCTAACTATGGCTACACCTTC; CDR3: CASSSPTAANYGYTF